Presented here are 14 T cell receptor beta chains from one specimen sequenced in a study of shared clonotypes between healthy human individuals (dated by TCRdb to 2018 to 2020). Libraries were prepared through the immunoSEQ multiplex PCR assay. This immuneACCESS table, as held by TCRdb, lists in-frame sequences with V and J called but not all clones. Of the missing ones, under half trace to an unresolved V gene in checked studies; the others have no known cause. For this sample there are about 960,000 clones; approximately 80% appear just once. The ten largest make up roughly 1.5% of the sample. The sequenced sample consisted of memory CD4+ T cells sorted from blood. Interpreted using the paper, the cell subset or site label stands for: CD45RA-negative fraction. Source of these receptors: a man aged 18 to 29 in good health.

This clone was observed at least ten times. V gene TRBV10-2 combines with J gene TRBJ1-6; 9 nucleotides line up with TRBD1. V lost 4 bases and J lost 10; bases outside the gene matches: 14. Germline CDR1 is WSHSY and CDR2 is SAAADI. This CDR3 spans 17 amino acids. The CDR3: CASSGGRGQGAASPLHF. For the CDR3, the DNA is TGCGCCAGCAGTGGAGGTCGGGGACAGGGAGCGGCGTCACCCCTCCACTTT.

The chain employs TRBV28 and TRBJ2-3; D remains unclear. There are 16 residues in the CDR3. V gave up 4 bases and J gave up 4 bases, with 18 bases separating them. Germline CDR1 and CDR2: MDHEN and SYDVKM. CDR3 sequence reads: CASSSPVRLGADTQYF. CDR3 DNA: TGTGCCAGCAGTTCCCCCGTCCGGCTAGGAGCAGATACGCAGTATTTT. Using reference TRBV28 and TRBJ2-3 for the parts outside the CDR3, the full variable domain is DVKVTQSSRYLVKRTGEKVFLECVQDMDHENMFWYRQDPGLGLRLIYFSYDVKMKEKGDIPEGYSVSREKKERFSLILESASTNQTSMYLCASSSPVRLGADTQYFGPGTRLTVL.

The chain's CDR3 is CASSLSAAGVGNYGYTF. The CDR3 DNA is TGTGCCAGCAGCTTGAGTGCAGCGGGAGTAGGTAACTATGGCTACACCTTC. J is TRBJ1-2 and V is TRBV5-4; D unclear. The germline CDR1 and CDR2 sequences are SGHNT and YYREEE (reference sequence). The V end lost 1 base, the J end lost 1 base, and 17 bases lay between the germline ends. This CDR3 spans 17 amino acids.

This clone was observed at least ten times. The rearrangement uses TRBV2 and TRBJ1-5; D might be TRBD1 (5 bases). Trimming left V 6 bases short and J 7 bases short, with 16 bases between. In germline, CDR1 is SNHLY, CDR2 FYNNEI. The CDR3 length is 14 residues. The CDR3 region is CASSSTGTGQPQHF. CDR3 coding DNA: TGTGCCAGCAGCTCGACGGGGACGGGACAGCCCCAGCATTTT.

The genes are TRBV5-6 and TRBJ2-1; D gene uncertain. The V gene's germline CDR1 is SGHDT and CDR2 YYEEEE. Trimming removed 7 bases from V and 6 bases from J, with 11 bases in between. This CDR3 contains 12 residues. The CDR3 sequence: CASGLESNEQFF. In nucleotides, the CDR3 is TGTGCCAGCGGCCTTGAATCCAATGAGCAGTTCTTC.

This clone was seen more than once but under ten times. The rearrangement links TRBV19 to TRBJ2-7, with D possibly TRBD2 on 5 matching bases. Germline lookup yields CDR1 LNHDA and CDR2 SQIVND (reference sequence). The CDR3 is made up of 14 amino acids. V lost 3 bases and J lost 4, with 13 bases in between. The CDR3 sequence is CASSIEGTKYEQYF. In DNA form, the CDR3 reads TGTGCCAGTAGTATTGAGGGCACCAAATACGAGCAGTACTTC.

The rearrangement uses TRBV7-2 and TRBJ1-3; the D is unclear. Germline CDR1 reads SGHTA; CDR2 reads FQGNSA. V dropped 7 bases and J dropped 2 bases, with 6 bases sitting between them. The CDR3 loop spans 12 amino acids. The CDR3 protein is CASKRAGNTIYF. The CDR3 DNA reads TGTGCCAGCAAAAGGGCTGGAAACACCATATATTTT.

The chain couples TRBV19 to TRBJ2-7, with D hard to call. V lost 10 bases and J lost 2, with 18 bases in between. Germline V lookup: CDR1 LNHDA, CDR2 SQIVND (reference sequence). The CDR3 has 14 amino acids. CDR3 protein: CATRIPGPTYEQYF. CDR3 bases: TGTGCCACCCGCATTCCGGGCCCAACCTACGAGCAGTACTTC.

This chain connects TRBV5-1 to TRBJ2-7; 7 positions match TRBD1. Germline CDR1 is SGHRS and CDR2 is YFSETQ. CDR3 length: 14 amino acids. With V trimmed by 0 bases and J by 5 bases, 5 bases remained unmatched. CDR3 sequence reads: CASSLGLQGNEQYF. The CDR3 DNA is TGCGCCAGCAGCTTGGGACTACAGGGGAACGAGCAGTACTTC.

The CDR3 reads CASSHQGRRDTEAFF. The CDR3 coding sequence is TGTGCCAGCAGCCATCAGGGGCGGAGGGACACTGAAGCTTTCTTT. The V and J genes are TRBV16 and TRBJ1-1, with a tentative D call TRBD1 (6 bases). The length of the CDR3 is 15 residues. V was pared by 3 bases and J by 3 bases, with 14 bases between. Germline loops: CDR1 KGHSY, CDR2 FQNENV.

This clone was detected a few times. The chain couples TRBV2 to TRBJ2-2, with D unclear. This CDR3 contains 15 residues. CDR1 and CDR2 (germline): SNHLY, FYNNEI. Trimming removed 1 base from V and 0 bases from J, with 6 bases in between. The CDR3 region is CASSEDTTNTGELFF. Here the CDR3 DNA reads TGTGCCAGCAGTGAAGACACTACGAACACCGGGGAGCTGTTTTTT.

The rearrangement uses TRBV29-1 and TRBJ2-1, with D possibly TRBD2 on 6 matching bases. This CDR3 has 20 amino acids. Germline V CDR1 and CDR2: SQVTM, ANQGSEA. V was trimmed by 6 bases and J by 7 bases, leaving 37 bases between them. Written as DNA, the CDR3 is TGCAGCGTCCACAAGGGGTTGGGGGGTAGGGAAAACGTGTTTGGGAATGAGCAGTTCTTC. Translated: CSVHKGLGGRENVFGNEQFF.

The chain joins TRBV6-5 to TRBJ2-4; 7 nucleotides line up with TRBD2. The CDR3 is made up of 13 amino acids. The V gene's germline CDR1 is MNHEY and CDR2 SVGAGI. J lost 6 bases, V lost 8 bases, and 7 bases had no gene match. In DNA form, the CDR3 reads TGTGCCAGCCGGCCGGGACTACGAAACATTCAGTACTTC. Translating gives CASRPGLRNIQYF.

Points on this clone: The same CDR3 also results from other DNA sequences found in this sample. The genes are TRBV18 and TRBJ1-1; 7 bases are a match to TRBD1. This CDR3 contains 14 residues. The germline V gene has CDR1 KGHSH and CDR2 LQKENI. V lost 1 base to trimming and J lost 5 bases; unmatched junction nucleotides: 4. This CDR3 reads CASSPQGANTEAFF. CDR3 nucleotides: TGTGCCAGCTCACCACAGGGGGCGAATACTGAAGCTTTCTTT.